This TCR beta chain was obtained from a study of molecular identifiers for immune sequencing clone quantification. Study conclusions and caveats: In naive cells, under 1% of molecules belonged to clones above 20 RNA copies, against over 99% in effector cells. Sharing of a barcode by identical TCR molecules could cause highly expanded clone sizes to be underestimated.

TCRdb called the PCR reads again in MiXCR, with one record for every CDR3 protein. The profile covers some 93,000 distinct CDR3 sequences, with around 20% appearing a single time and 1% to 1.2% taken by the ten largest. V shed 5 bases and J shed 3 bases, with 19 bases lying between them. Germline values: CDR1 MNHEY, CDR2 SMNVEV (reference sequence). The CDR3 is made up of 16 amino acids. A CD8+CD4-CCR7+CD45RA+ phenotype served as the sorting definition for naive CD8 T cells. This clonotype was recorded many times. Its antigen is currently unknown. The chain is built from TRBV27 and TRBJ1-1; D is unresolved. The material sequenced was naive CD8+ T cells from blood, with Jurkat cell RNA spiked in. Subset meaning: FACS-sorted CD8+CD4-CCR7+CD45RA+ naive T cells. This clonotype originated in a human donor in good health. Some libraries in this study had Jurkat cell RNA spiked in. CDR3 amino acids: CASSAALSSLDTEAFF. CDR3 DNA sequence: TGTGCCAGCAGTGCAGCTCTGTCCTCGCTCGACACTGAAGCTTTCTTT.